The rows below give T cell receptor beta chains drawn from one sample of a study of shared clonotypes between healthy human individuals. Sequencing was performed with immunoSEQ multiplex PCR; in TCRdb, only in-frame clones are kept and a portion is missing. This table has 2 million to 3 million clones, around 90% appearing once. Sequencing used naive CD4+ T cells sorted from blood. These receptors were collected from a man younger than 35 in good health. CDR3s include the opening cysteine and the closing phenylalanine or tryptophan. D genes are given only for firm matches. Clone size is shown for a subset of rows, as once, few, many or a class of expanded clone.

D	size	J	V	DNA	CDR3
-	-	TRBJ1-2	TRBV21-1	TGTGCCAGCAGCTCCTTGGGGGGATCCAACTATGGCTACACCTTC	CASSSLGGSNYGYTF
TRBD1	once	TRBJ1-1	TRBV19	TGTGCCAGTAGCATCACCCTCCGGGACAGGGGCCCGCTGGTGAACACTGAAGCTTTCTTT	CASSITLRDRGPLVNTEAFF
-	-	TRBJ1-4	TRBV5-1	TGCGCCAGCTCCGCCGGGAGTTCGGGTGAAAAACTGTTTTTT	CASSAGSSGEKLFF
TRBD1	-	TRBJ2-6	TRBV11-2	TGTGCCAGCAGCACCATTAGGGGACAGGGGGCGCACGGGGCCAACGTCCTGACTTTC	CASSTIRGQGAHGANVLTF
-	-	TRBJ1-1	TRBV18	TGTGCCAGCTCACCACCGACCCCCCCGGAACCCGCCGGGGGAGCTTTCTTT	CASSPPTPPEPAGGAFF
TRBD1	-	TRBJ1-4	TRBV2	TGTGCCAGCAGGGCGACAGGGGTCGTTAATGAAAAACTGTTTTTT	CASRATGVVNEKLFF
-	-	TRBJ1-2	TRBV13	TGTGCCAGCAGCTTCGGGCTGTACTATGGCTACACCTTC	CASSFGLYYGYTF
TRBD2	-	TRBJ2-3	TRBV6-1	TGTGCCAGTGGCTTTACTAGCGGTCTCCCGGATACGCAGTATTTT	CASGFTSGLPDTQYF
TRBD1	-	TRBJ2-1	TRBV6-1	TGTGCCAGCAGTATCGGACAGGGTAATCAGTTCTTC	CASSIGQGNQFF
-	-	TRBJ1-4	TRBV9	TGTGCCAGCAGCGTAGCGGTTTCGGCGCCAACGAATGAAAAACTGTTTTTT	CASSVAVSAPTNEKLFF
TRBD2	-	TRBJ2-1	TRBV7-3	TGTGCCAGCAGCTTAAAGGGCTGGGGTAGCGGGGTGAATGAGCAGTTCTTC	CASSLKGWGSGVNEQFF
TRBD2	-	TRBJ2-7	TRBV13	TGTGCCAGCAGCCGGACTAGCGGAGGCTCCTACGAGCAGTACTTC	CASSRTSGGSYEQYF
TRBD1	-	TRBJ1-1	TRBV5-1	TGCGCCAGCAGCTCCTCAGGGGGCGTACTCTCTGAAGCTTTCTTT	CASSSSGGVLSEAFF
TRBD1	-	TRBJ1-1	TRBV5-1	TGCGCCAGCAGCTCCGAGGGGGACAGGGGGGTCACTGAAGCTTTCTTT	CASSSEGDRGVTEAFF
TRBD1	-	TRBJ1-2	TRBV6-1	TGTGCCAGCAGTGAACTTTTAGCGGGACAGGGGAATGGCTACACCTTC	CASSELLAGQGNGYTF
-	-	TRBJ2-7	TRBV10-3	TGTGCCATCAGGGACACCACGCGGAACGAGCAGTACTTC	CAIRDTTRNEQYF
TRBD2	-	TRBJ2-1	TRBV18	TGTGCCAGCTCACCACCAATAGCGGGAGTTTCTGAGCAGTTCTTC	CASSPPIAGVSEQFF
TRBD1	once	TRBJ2-2	TRBV18	TGTGCCAGCTCACCGGGACAGGGTTTCACCGGGGAGCTGTTTTTT	CASSPGQGFTGELFF
-	-	TRBJ2-7	TRBV6-5	TGTGCCAGCAGTTACTCGCGGGCCACTAAACTCTACGAGCAGTACTTC	CASSYSRATKLYEQYF
-	-	TRBJ1-2	TRBV15	TGTGCCACCAGCAGAGATGGGCAGGGGAGCCTGTATGGCTACACCTTC	CATSRDGQGSLYGYTF
-	few	TRBJ1-5	TRBV30	TGTGCCTGGAGTCCCCTCCTGGGGCAGCCCCAGCATTTT	CAWSPLLGQPQHF
-	-	TRBJ2-5	TRBV9	TGTGCCAGCAGCGCGGATGGGTCCCAGTACTTC	CASSADGSQYF
TRBD1	-	TRBJ2-5	TRBV11-2	TGTGCCAGCAGCCTGAATACAGGGGGCTCCGTAGAGACCCAGTACTTC	CASSLNTGGSVETQYF
-	-	TRBJ1-5	TRBV7-9	TGTGCCAGCAGCTCACATCTTAGCAATCAGCCCCAGCATTTT	CASSSHLSNQPQHF
-	-	TRBJ2-3	TRBV19	TGTGCCAGTAGACACACAGGTGCCCAAGATACGCAGTATTTT	CASRHTGAQDTQYF
-	-	TRBJ2-7	TRBV2	TGTGCCAGCAGTGAAGGAGGCTACGAGCAGTACTTC	CASSEGGYEQYF
-	-	TRBJ2-5	TRBV2	TGTGCCAGCAGGAGGAGACAGGATCCCCCGGAGACCCAGTACTTC	CASRRRQDPPETQYF